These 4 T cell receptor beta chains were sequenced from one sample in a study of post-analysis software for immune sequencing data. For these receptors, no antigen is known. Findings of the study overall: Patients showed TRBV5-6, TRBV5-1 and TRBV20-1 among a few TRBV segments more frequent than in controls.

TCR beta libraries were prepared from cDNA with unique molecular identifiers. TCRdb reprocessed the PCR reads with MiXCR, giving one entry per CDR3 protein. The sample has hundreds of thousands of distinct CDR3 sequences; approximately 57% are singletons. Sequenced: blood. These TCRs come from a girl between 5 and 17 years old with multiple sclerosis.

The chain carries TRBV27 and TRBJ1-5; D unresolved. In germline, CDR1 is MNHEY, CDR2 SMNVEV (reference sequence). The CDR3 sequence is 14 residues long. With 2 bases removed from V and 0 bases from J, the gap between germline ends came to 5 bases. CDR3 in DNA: TGTGCCAGCAGTTTAAAGAATAGCAATCAGCCCCAGCATTTT. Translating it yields CASSLKNSNQPQHF.

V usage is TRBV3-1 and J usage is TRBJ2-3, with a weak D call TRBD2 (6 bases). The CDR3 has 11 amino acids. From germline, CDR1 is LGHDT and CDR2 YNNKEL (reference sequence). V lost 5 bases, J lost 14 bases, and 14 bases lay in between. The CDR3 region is CASSAGTLWYF. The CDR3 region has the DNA TGTGCCAGCAGCGCGGGGACCCTTTGGTATTTT.

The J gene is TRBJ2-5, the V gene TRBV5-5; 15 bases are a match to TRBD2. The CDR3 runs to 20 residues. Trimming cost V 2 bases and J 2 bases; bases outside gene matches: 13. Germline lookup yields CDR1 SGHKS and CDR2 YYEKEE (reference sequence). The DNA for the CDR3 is TGTGCCAGCAGCTTCCCCGGACTAGCGGGAGGGCGCCGTCGGCAAGAGACCCAGTACTTC. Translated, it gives CASSFPGLAGGRRRQETQYF.

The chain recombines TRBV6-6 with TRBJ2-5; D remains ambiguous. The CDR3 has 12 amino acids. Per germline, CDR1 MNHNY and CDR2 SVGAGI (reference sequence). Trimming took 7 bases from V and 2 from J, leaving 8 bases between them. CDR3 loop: CASTNRQETQYF. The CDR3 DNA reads TGTGCCAGCACCAATCGACAAGAGACCCAGTACTTC.